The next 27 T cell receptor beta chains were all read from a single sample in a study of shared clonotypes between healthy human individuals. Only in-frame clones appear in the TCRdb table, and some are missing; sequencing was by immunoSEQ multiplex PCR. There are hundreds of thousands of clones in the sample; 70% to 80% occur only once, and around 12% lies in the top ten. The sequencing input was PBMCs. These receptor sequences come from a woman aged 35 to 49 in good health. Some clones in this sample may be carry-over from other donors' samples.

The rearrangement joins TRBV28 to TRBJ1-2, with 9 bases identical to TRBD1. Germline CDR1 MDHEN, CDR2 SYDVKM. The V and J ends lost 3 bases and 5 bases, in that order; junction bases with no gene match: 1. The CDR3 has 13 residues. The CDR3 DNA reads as TGTGCCAGCAGTTTCGACAGGGGGTATGGCTACACCTTC. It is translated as CASSFDRGYGYTF.

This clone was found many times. This CDR3 reads CASRSAWAGTYYEQYF. DNA of the CDR3: TGTGCCAGCAGGTCTGCGTGGGCAGGGACTTACTACGAGCAGTACTTC. V usage is TRBV28 and J usage is TRBJ2-7; TRBD2 is a possible D gene (6 bases). Trimming cost V 6 bases and J 3 bases, with 21 bases left between them. CDR3 size: 16 residues. Germline CDR1 reads MDHEN; CDR2 reads SYDVKM.

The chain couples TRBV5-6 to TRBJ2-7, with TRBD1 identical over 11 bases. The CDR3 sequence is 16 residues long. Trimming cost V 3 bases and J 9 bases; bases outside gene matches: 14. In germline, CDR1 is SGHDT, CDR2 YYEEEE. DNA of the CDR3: TGTGCCAGCAGCTCGTACTCAGGGACAGGGGGTTTCGGGCAGTACTTC. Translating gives CASSSYSGTGGFGQYF.

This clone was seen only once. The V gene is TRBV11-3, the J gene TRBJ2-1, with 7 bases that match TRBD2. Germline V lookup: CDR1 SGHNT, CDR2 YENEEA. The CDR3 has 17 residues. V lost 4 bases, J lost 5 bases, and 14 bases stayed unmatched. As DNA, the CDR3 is TGTGCCAGCAGCTCATACCATTCAAGCGGGGCTAACAATGAGCAGTTCTTC. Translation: CASSSYHSSGANNEQFF.

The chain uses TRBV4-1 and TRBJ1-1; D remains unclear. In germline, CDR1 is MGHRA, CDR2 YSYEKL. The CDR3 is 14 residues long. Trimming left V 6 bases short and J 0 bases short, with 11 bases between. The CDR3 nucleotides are TGCGCCAGCAGTCTATTTTCAGTGAACACTGAAGCTTTCTTT. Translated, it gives CASSLFSVNTEAFF.

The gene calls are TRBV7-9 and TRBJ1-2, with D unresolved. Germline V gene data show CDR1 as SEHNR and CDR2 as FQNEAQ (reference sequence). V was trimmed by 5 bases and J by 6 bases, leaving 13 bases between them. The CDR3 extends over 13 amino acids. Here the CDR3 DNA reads TGTGCCAGCAGCCAAAGCCGCACGAATGGCTACACCTTC. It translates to CASSQSRTNGYTF.

The CDR3 nucleotides are TGTGCCAGCAGCCCGGACAGGCGGGGTGGCTACACCTTC. Translation gives CASSPDRRGGYTF. The gene calls are TRBV7-9 and TRBJ1-2, with TRBD1 identical over 7 bases. V dropped 5 bases and J dropped 7; count of bases not matched to a gene: 7. The germline V gene has CDR1 SEHNR and CDR2 FQNEAQ (reference sequence). This CDR3 comprises 13 residues.

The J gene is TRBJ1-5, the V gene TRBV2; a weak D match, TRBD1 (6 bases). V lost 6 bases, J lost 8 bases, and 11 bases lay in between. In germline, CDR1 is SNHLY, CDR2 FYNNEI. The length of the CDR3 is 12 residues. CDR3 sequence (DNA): TGTGCCAGCAGGGGGGGCCGGGAGCCCCAGCATTTT. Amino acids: CASRGGREPQHF.

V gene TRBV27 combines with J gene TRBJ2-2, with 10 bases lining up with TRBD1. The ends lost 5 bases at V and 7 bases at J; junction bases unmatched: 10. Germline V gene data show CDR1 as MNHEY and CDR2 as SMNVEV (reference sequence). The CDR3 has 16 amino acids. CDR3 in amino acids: CASSLSTGGYVGELFF. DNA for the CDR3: TGTGCCAGCAGTCTCTCGACAGGGGGCTATGTCGGGGAGCTGTTTTTT.

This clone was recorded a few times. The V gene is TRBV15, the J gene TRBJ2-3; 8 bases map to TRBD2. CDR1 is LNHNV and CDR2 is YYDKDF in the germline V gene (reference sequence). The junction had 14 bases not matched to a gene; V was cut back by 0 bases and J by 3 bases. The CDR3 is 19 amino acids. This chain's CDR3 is CATSRDKGLGAALTDTQYF. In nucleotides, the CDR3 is TGTGCCACCAGCAGAGATAAGGGACTAGGGGCCGCATTGACAGATACGCAGTATTTT. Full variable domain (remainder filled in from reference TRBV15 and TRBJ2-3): DAMVIQNPRYQVTQFGKPVTLSCSQTLNHNVMYWYQQKSSQAPKLLFHYYDKDFNNEADTPDNFQSRRPNTSFCFLDIRSPGLGDTAMYLCATSRDKGLGAALTDTQYFGPGTRLTVL.

The CDR3 region is CASSSQGSSYEQYF. DNA of the CDR3: TGCGCCAGCAGCTCACAGGGGTCGTCCTACGAGCAGTACTTC. This chain uses TRBV5-1 with TRBJ2-7; TRBD1 matches 7 bases. J was trimmed by 1 base and V by 3 bases; bases with no gene match: 4. There are 14 residues in the CDR3. Germline V gene data show CDR1 as SGHRS and CDR2 as YFSETQ.

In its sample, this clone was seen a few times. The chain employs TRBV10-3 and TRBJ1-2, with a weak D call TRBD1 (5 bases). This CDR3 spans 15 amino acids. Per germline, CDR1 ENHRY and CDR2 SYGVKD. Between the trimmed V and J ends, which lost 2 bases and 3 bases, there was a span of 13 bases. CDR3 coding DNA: TGTGCCATCAGTGAGAACTTTGACAGTCACTATGGCTACACCTTC. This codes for CAISENFDSHYGYTF.

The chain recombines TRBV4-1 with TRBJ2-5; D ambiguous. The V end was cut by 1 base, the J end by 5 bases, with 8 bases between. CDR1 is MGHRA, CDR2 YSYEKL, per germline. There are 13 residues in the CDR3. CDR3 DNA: TGCGCCAGCAGCCAAGGGGTGGTGGAGACCCAGTACTTC. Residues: CASSQGVVETQYF.

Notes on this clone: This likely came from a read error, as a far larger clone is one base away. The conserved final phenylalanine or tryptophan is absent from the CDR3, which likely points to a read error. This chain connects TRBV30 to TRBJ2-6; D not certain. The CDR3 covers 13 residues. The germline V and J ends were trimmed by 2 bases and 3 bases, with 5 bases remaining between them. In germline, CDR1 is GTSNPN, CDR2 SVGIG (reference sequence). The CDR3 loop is CAWSFGGANVLTL. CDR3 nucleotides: TGTGCCTGGAGTTTTGGTGGGGCCAACGTCCTGACTCTC.

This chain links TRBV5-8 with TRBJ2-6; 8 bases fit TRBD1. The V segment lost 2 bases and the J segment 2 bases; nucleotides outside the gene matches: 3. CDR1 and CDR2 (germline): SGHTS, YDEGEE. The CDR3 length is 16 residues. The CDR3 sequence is CASSLPRGPGANVLTF. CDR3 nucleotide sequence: TGTGCCAGCAGCTTACCCAGGGGGCCTGGGGCCAACGTCCTGACTTTC.

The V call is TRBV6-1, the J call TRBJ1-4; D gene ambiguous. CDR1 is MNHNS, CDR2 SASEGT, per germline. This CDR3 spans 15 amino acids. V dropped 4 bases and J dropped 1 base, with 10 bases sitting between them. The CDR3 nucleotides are TGTGCCAGCAGTGGGCGGACTGGAACTAATGAAAAACTGTTTTTT. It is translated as CASSGRTGTNEKLFF.

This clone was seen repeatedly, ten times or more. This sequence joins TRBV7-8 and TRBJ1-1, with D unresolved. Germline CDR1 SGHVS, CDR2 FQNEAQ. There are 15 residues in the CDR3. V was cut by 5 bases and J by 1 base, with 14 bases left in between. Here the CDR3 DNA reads TGTGCCAGCAGCCCGAAGAGAGCCGCGAACACTGAAGCTTTCTTT. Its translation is CASSPKRAANTEAFF.

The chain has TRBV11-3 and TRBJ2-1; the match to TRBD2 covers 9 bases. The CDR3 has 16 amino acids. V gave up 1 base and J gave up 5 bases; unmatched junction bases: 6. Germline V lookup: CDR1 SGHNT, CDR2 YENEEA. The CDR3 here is CASSLAGTSRHNEQFF. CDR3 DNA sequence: TGTGCCAGCAGCTTAGCCGGGACTAGCAGGCACAATGAGCAGTTCTTC.

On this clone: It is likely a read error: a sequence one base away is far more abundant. Here the CDR3 DNA reads TGTGCCACCAGCAGAGATTCTCTTTCCAGGGAGCATGGCTACACCTTC. As protein: CATSRDSLSREHGYTF. The chain recombines TRBV15 with TRBJ1-2; tentative D call: TRBD1 (5 bases). Germline CDR1 reads LNHNV; CDR2 reads YYDKDF (reference sequence). V gave up 0 bases and J gave up 6 bases, with 17 bases separating them. There are 16 residues in the CDR3.

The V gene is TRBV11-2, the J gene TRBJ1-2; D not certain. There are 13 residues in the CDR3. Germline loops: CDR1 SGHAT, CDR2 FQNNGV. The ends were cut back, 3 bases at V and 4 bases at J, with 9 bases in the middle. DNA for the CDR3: TGTGCCAGCAGCTTGAAATCCAGCTATGGCTACACCTTC. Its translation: CASSLKSSYGYTF.

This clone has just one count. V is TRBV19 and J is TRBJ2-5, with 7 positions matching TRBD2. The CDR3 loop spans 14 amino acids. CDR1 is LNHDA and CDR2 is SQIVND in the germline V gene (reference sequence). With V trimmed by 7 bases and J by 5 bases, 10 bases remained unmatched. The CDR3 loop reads CASKGGSNSETQYF. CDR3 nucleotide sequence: TGTGCCAGTAAGGGCGGGAGTAATTCTGAGACCCAGTACTTC.

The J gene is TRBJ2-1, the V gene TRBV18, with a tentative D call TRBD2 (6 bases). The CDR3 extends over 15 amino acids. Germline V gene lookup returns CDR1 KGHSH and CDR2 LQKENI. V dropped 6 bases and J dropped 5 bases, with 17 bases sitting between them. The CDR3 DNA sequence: TGTGCCAGCTCTCCTAGACTAGTTCGCGACAATGAGCAGTTCTTC. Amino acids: CASSPRLVRDNEQFF. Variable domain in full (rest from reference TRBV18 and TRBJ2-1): NAGVMQNPRHLVRRRGQEARLRCSPMKGHSHVYWYRQLPEEGLKFMVYLQKENIIDESGMPKERFSAEFPKEGPSILRIQQVVRGDSAAYFCASSPRLVRDNEQFFGPGTRLTVL.

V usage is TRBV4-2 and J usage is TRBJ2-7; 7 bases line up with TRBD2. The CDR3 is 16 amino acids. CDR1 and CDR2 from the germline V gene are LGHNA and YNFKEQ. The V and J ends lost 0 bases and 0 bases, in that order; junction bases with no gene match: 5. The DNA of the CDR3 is TGTGCCAGCAGCCAAGAAGCGCTAGCGGACTCCTACGAGCAGTACTTC. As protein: CASSQEALADSYEQYF.

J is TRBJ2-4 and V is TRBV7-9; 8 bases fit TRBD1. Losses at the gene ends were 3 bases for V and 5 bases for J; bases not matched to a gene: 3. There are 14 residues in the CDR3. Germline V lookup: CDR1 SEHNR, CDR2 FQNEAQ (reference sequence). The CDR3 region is CASSFGQGQNIQYF. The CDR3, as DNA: TGTGCCAGCAGCTTCGGACAGGGCCAAAACATTCAGTACTTC. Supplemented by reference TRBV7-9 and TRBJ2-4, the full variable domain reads DTGVSQNPRHKITKRGQNVTFRCDPISEHNRLYWYRQTLGQGPEFLTYFQNEAQLEKSRLLSDRFSAERPKGSFSTLEIQRTEQGDSAMYLCASSFGQGQNIQYFGAGTRLSVL.

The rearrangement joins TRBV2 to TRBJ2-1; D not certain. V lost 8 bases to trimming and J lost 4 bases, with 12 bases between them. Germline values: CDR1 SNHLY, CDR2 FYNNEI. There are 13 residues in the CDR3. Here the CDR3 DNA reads TGTGCCAGCGGAACAGACCGTTACAATGAGCAGTTCTTC. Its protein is CASGTDRYNEQFF.

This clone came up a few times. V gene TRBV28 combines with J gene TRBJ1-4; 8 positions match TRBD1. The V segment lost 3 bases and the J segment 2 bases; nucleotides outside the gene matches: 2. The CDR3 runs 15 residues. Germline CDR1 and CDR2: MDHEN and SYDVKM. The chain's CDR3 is CASSFTGGTNEKLFF. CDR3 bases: TGTGCCAGCAGTTTTACAGGGGGGACTAATGAAAAACTGTTTTTT. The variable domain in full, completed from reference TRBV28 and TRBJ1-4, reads DVKVTQSSRYLVKRTGEKVFLECVQDMDHENMFWYRQDPGLGLRLIYFSYDVKMKEKGDIPEGYSVSREKKERFSLILESASTNQTSMYLCASSFTGGTNEKLFFGSGTQLSVL.

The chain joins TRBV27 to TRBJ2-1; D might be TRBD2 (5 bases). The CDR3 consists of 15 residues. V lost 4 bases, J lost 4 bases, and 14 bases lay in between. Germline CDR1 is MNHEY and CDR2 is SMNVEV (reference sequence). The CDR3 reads CASSSSGSGYNEQFF. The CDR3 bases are TGTGCCAGCAGTTCTTCAGGCAGCGGTTACAATGAGCAGTTCTTC.